Following are 29 T cell receptor beta chains from one sample sequenced in a study of T cells after yellow fever vaccination. MiXCR, applied by TCRdb to the 5' RACE reads, yields one record per CDR3 protein. There are hundreds of thousands of distinct CDR3 sequences in the sample; around a sixth occur only once, and 15% to 20% lies in the top ten. The sequencing here drew on PBMCs, taken before the yellow fever booster vaccination. The receptors originated from a man aged 18 to 30 who received the YFV17D yellow fever vaccine.

This clonotype was picked up a small number of times. This sequence joins TRBV27 and TRBJ1-2; a weak D match, TRBD1 (5 bases). Germline CDR1 and CDR2: MNHEY and SMNVEV (reference sequence). V dropped 5 bases and J dropped 5 bases, with 18 bases sitting between them. The CDR3 totals 15 residues. The DNA of the CDR3 is TGTGCCAGCAGTCCGGGACTGCCAAGACTATATGGCTACACCTTC. It encodes CASSPGLPRLYGYTF.

The chain uses TRBV20-1 and TRBJ2-7; the match to TRBD1 covers 9 bases. Trimming cost V 4 bases and J 0 bases; bases outside gene matches: 7. The germline V gene has CDR1 DFQATT and CDR2 SNEGSKA (reference sequence). This CDR3 is built from 15 residues. This CDR3 is CSATHRGQHSYEQYV. The DNA for the CDR3 is TGCAGTGCTACGCACAGGGGGCAGCACTCCTACGAGCAGTACGTC.

The rearrangement joins TRBV7-8 to TRBJ2-1; 9 nucleotides line up with TRBD1. Germline V gives CDR1 SGHVS, CDR2 FQNEAQ. V shed 4 bases and J 8 bases; nucleotides not matched to a gene: 12. The CDR3 loop spans 16 amino acids. The CDR3 region has the DNA TGTGCCAGCAGCTCACAGGGGGCAGGTATTAGTTATGAGCAGTTCTTC. Translation gives CASSSQGAGISYEQFF.

This clonotype was picked up a small number of times. This sequence joins TRBV12-3 or TRBV12-4 and TRBJ1-1; 7 nucleotides agree with TRBD1. After removal of 3 bases from V and 5 bases from J, the junction contained 6 bases not matched to a gene. There are 14 residues in the CDR3. CDR3 loop: CASSFEGASTEAFF. The CDR3 nucleotides are TGTGCCAGCAGTTTTGAGGGGGCATCTACTGAAGCTTTCTTT.

The DNA of the CDR3 is TGTGCCAGCAGTCTCAAAAGCTCCTACGAGCAGTACTTC. Protein: CASSLKSSYEQYF. V is TRBV27 and J is TRBJ2-7; D gene ambiguous. Germline values: CDR1 MNHEY, CDR2 SMNVEV (reference sequence). V was pared by 5 bases and J by 0 bases, with 8 bases between. This CDR3 has 13 residues.

The rearrangement uses TRBV9 and TRBJ2-5, with D unresolved. Germline assignment: CDR1 SGDLS and CDR2 YYNGEE. V lost 3 bases, J lost 4 bases, and 10 bases lay in between. This CDR3 spans 13 amino acids. In DNA, the CDR3 is TGTGCCAGCAGCGGAATAAGTTCAGAGACCCAGTACTTC. It codes for CASSGISSETQYF.

This clonotype turned up a few times. The chain employs TRBV20-1 and TRBJ2-1, with 12 nucleotides matching TRBD2. The V gene end was trimmed by 6 bases and the J gene end by 3 bases; junction bases not matched to a gene: 3. This CDR3 contains 14 residues. Germline V gene data show CDR1 as DFQATT and CDR2 as SNEGSKA (reference sequence). The CDR3 DNA sequence: TGCAGTGCCAAGACTAGCGGGGGCTACAATGAGCAGTTCTTC. Residues: CSAKTSGGYNEQFF.

This clonotype was recorded many times. V is TRBV4-3 and J is TRBJ2-3; 7 bases align to TRBD1. The CDR3 consists of 18 residues. Germline lookup yields CDR1 LGHNA and CDR2 YSLEER. The V gene end was trimmed by 1 base and the J gene end by 2 bases; junction bases not matched to a gene: 12. The DNA of the CDR3 is TGCGCCAGCAGCCAAGCTCCTTTTGGGACAGCTATCACAGATACGCAGTATTTT. This encodes CASSQAPFGTAITDTQYF.

The genes are TRBV7-2 and TRBJ1-3, with D uncertain. V was trimmed by 4 bases and J by 4 bases, leaving 11 bases between them. The CDR3 spans 14 residues. CDR1 and CDR2 (germline): SGHTA, FQGNSA. In DNA form, the CDR3 reads TGTGCCAGCAGCTCCAGTGTCTACGGAAACACCATATATTTT. It encodes CASSSSVYGNTIYF.

This clonotype was observed a handful of times. J is TRBJ2-7 and V is TRBV18, with D possibly matching TRBD1 (6 bases). Trimming shortened V by 3 bases and J by 3 bases, and 12 bases separated the two germline ends. Germline V gives CDR1 KGHSH, CDR2 LQKENI. The CDR3 runs 14 residues. In DNA form, the CDR3 reads TGTGCCAGCTCACCTCTGGGGGACAACTACGAGCAGTACTTC. Encoded protein: CASSPLGDNYEQYF.

This rearrangement joins TRBV2 to TRBJ2-5; no definite D call. The V gene's germline CDR1 is SNHLY and CDR2 FYNNEI. This CDR3 spans 13 amino acids. Trimming shortened V by 6 bases and J by 5 bases, and 13 bases separated the two germline ends. This CDR3 reads CASRGASRETQYF. The CDR3 DNA sequence: TGTGCCAGCAGGGGCGCCAGCCGTGAGACCCAGTACTTC.

The chain has TRBV7-2 and TRBJ2-1; TRBD2 matches 11 bases. This CDR3 has 15 residues. Trimming cost V 6 bases and J 5 bases; bases outside gene matches: 6. Germline V gene sequence: CDR1 SGHTA, CDR2 FQGNSA. The CDR3 nucleotides read TGTGCCAGCAGATTCACTAGCGGGGGAAACAATGAGCAGTTCTTC. This encodes CASRFTSGGNNEQFF. The variable domain in full, completed from reference TRBV7-2 and TRBJ2-1, reads GAGVSQSPSNKVTEKGKDVELRCDPISGHTALYWYRQSLGQGLEFLIYFQGNSAPDKSGLPSDRFSAERTGGSVSTLTIQRTQQEDSAVYLCASRFTSGGNNEQFFGPGTRLTVL.

The CDR3: CASSESLTARYYGYTF. DNA of the CDR3: TGTGCCAGCAGTGAATCTTTGACAGCGAGATACTATGGCTACACCTTC. V and J are TRBV25-1 and TRBJ1-2; weak D call: TRBD1 (5 bases). The CDR3 runs to 16 residues. The germline V gene encodes CDR1 MGHDK and CDR2 SYGVNS. V was trimmed by 1 base and J by 3 bases, leaving 15 bases between them.

The rearrangement links TRBV7-2 to TRBJ2-5, with D perhaps matching TRBD1 or TRBD2 (5 bases each). Germline-derived CDR1 and CDR2 are SGHTA and FQGNSA. Between the trimmed V and J ends, which lost 8 bases and 3 bases, there was a span of 13 bases. This CDR3 is 13 amino acids long. CDR3 coding DNA: TGTGCCAGCCTTAGACGGGGCGAAGAGACCCAGTACTTC. Translated: CASLRRGEETQYF.

A few counts support this clonotype. The chain employs TRBV7-7 and TRBJ2-3, with TRBD1 as a possible D gene (6 bases). Germline V gives CDR1 SSHAT, CDR2 FNYEAQ (reference sequence). This CDR3 comprises 13 residues. The V and J ends lost 7 bases and 6 bases respectively, with 14 bases between them. CDR3 sequence reads: CASTTGYADTQYF. The CDR3 bases are TGTGCCAGCACCACAGGGTATGCGGATACGCAGTATTTT.

The chain employs TRBV4-1 and TRBJ2-5, with 7 bases fitting TRBD2. The ends lost 0 bases at V and 3 bases at J; junction bases unmatched: 7. Germline lookup yields CDR1 MGHRA and CDR2 YSYEKL. The CDR3 is 16 residues long. In nucleotides, the CDR3 is TGCGCCAGCAGCCAAGAGGCGGGAGTAAGAGAAGAGACCCAGTACTTC. Encoded protein: CASSQEAGVREETQYF.

This chain connects TRBV12-3 or TRBV12-4 to TRBJ2-3, with 8 bases fitting TRBD2. J gave up 2 bases and V 1 base, and 5 bases lay outside the gene matches. This CDR3 region has 16 residues. The CDR3 nucleotides are TGTGCCAGCAGTTTAGATCGGCGGGGGGCCACAGATACGCAGTATTTT. Translated, it gives CASSLDRRGATDTQYF.

This rearrangement joins TRBV5-1 to TRBJ2-5, with 10 nucleotides matching TRBD1. V gave up 1 base and J gave up 5 bases; unmatched junction bases: 2. Germline CDR1 and CDR2: SGHRS and YFSETQ. The CDR3 is made up of 14 amino acids. The CDR3: CASSLSTGGETQYF. CDR3 nucleotides: TGCGCCAGCAGCTTGTCGACAGGGGGCGAGACCCAGTACTTC.

This clonotype was recorded a few times. The chain is built from TRBV7-2 and TRBJ1-4, with D tentatively TRBD1 (5 bases). This CDR3 has 17 amino acids. The germline V and J ends were trimmed by 1 base and 8 bases, with 20 bases remaining between them. Germline-derived CDR1 and CDR2 are SGHTA and FQGNSA. The CDR3 loop is CASSLVDSYRRGEKLFF. The CDR3 bases are TGTGCCAGCAGCTTAGTCGACTCATACAGGAGGGGCGAAAAACTGTTTTTT.

The V and J genes are TRBV12-3 or TRBV12-4 and TRBJ2-7, with D unclear. The CDR3 runs to 14 residues. V was shortened by 1 base and J by 1 base, with 8 bases between the two germline ends. The CDR3 here is CASSLGYGSYEQYV. CDR3 DNA sequence: TGTGCCAGCAGTTTAGGGTACGGGTCCTACGAGCAGTACGTC.

Only a few counts were recorded for this clonotype. The chain recombines TRBV6-6 with TRBJ1-5; D not certain. Germline CDR1 reads MNHNY; CDR2 reads SVGAGI (reference sequence). The CDR3 contains 15 residues. V was cut by 6 bases and J by 2 bases, with 14 bases left in between. The CDR3 loop is CASRGWEVGNQPQHF. The CDR3 bases are TGTGCCAGCAGGGGGTGGGAGGTTGGCAATCAGCCCCAGCATTTT.

This clonotype was seen a few times. V is TRBV25-1 and J is TRBJ2-2; 8 positions agree with TRBD1. V lost 3 bases to trimming and J lost 4 bases; unmatched junction nucleotides: 7. This CDR3 is built from 16 residues. CDR1 is MGHDK and CDR2 is SYGVNS in the germline V gene. DNA of the CDR3: TGTGCCAGCAGTGACACCGACAGGGGAAGCACCGGGGAGCTGTTTTTT. Its translation is CASSDTDRGSTGELFF.

V usage is TRBV18 and J usage is TRBJ1-1; D perhaps matches TRBD1 (5 bases). Looked up from germline, CDR1 is KGHSH and CDR2 is LQKENI. V lost 0 bases and J 8 bases, leaving 10 bases between the germline ends. There are 13 residues in the CDR3. In DNA form, the CDR3 reads TGTGCCAGCTCACCACCGAGGGGTTCGGAAGCTTTCTTT. Its translation is CASSPPRGSEAFF. Full variable domain (rest looked up from reference TRBV18 and TRBJ1-1): NAGVMQNPRHLVRRRGQEARLRCSPMKGHSHVYWYRQLPEEGLKFMVYLQKENIIDESGMPKERFSAEFPKEGPSILRIQQVVRGDSAAYFCASSPPRGSEAFFGQGTRLTVV.

The chain couples TRBV4-1 to TRBJ1-1, with 7 bases matching TRBD1. Germline assignment: CDR1 MGHRA and CDR2 YSYEKL. The CDR3 totals 13 residues. V lost 4 bases to trimming and J lost 14 bases; unmatched junction nucleotides: 13. CDR3 nucleotides: TGCGCCAGCAGCCCCGAGGGGGCCCCCCGGGGCTTCTTT. Protein: CASSPEGAPRGFF.

Remarks on this clonotype: This may be a read error: a much more frequent sequence differs by one nucleotide. Here the CDR3 omits its conserved ending phenylalanine or tryptophan, so a read error is the likely source. The chain couples TRBV9 to TRBJ1-1; D is unresolved. The CDR3 has 14 amino acids. CDR1 and CDR2 (germline): SGDLS, YYNGEE. Trimming left V 1 base short and J 0 bases short, with 7 bases between. The CDR3 nucleotides are TGTGCCAGCAGCGTATCCGGAATGAACACTGAAGCTTTCTCT. Its protein is CASSVSGMNTEAFS.

This clonotype has ten or more counts. V gene TRBV4-2 combines with J gene TRBJ1-4; no firm D call. Germline CDR1 is LGHNA and CDR2 is YNFKEQ. The V gene lost 0 bases and the J gene lost 10 bases, with 6 bases spanning the gap. The CDR3 runs 12 residues. The CDR3 sequence is CASSQDGRKLFF. For the CDR3, the DNA is TGTGCCAGCAGCCAAGACGGGAGAAAACTGTTTTTT.

This clonotype was seen only a few times. The chain's CDR3 is CASSFPGQGADGYTF. CDR3 coding DNA: TGTGCCAGCAGCTTCCCGGGACAGGGGGCGGATGGCTACACCTTC. The rearrangement links TRBV7-3 to TRBJ1-2; 12 nucleotides agree with TRBD1. Looked up from germline, CDR1 is SGHTA and CDR2 is FQGTGA. The V gene end was trimmed by 3 bases and the J gene end by 6 bases; junction bases not matched to a gene: 5. The CDR3 runs to 15 residues.

This clonotype was seen a few times. This chain connects TRBV28 to TRBJ2-1; tentative D call: TRBD2 (5 bases). This CDR3 region has 15 residues. With 3 bases removed from V and 8 bases from J, the gap between germline ends came to 17 bases. From germline, CDR1 is MDHEN and CDR2 SYDVKM. CDR3 sequence: CASSLGSTSIYEQFF. As DNA, the CDR3 is TGTGCCAGCAGTTTGGGGAGCACTTCCATCTATGAGCAGTTCTTC.

CDR3 loop: CASSPRALGQPQHF. CDR3 DNA sequence: TGTGCCAGCAGTCCTAGAGCCCTGGGTCAGCCCCAGCATTTT. The J gene is TRBJ1-5, the V gene TRBV6-5; D is undetermined. The germline V and J ends were trimmed by 5 bases and 6 bases, with 14 bases remaining between them. The CDR3 runs 14 residues. The V gene's germline CDR1 is MNHEY and CDR2 SVGAGI.